This TCR beta chain is from a study of cytomegalovirus exposure and HLA in healthy donors. General study results and limits: A few of the chains that were CMV-associated were confirmed in vitro to be specific for CMV antigens. According to an earlier analysis, most TCR beta V segments yielded productive rearrangements about 90% or about 30% of the time.

Germline lookup yields CDR1 SQVTM and CDR2 ANQGSEA. This CDR3 is 12 amino acids long. The V gene lost 4 bases and the J gene lost 4 bases, with 8 bases spanning the gap. Note on this clone: Its target is unknown. Distinct nucleotide sequences in the sample also encode this CDR3.

Participants comprised healthy donors of bone marrow. PCR involved 60 Vbeta and 13 Jbeta primers. Per the authors' pipeline: A follow-up analysis tallied around 80 million unique TCR beta chains, about 11 million shared. Clones were read by immunoSEQ multiplex PCR, and TCRdb kept only the in-frame ones, dropping some. V and J calls and clone size follow that table, whereas D and trimming were derived from the DNA. Altogether about 170,000 clones are present, approximately 79% being singletons, with the ten largest covering less than 8.5%. The sequence was collected from a man aged 35-49 years in good health and CMV-seropositive. This chain links TRBV29-1 with TRBJ1-5, with a possible D match to TRBD1 (5 bases). The sequenced sample was PBMCs. CDR3 sequence: CSVGQGNQPQHF. In DNA, the CDR3 is TGCAGCGTTGGGCAGGGTAATCAGCCCCAGCATTTT.